The 10 T cell receptor beta chains below all came from one sample that was sequenced in a study of vaccination and CD4 T cells after COVID-19. Their antigen targets remain unknown. The Oncomine TCR Beta short-read assay was what sequenced the DNA obtained from cultured CD4+ T cells. TCRdb re-called the PCR reads through MiXCR, storing one row per CDR3 protein. The table lists about 18,000 distinct CDR3 sequences, around 80% of them singletons. Documented treatment: roughly 10-day PBMC culture with coronavirus spike peptide pools or control peptides (ViraFEST assay). The source was CD4+ T cells from blood, cultured in vitro, collected after SARS-CoV-2 vaccination. These receptors came from a human donor who received a COVID-19 vaccine.

This clonotype has only a few counts. The rearrangement uses TRBV19 and TRBJ1-1, with D hard to call. CDR3 size: 13 residues. Trimming pared 3 bases from V and 5 bases from J, leaving 10 bases between. Germline V CDR1 and CDR2: LNHDA, SQIVND (reference sequence). CDR3 sequence: CASSIGRYTEAFF. In nucleotides, the CDR3 is TGTGCCAGTAGTATTGGCAGGTATACTGAAGCTTTCTTT.

This chain connects TRBV20-1 to TRBJ2-3; 11 bases line up with TRBD2. There are 15 residues in the CDR3. Germline values: CDR1 DFQATT, CDR2 SNEGSKA (reference sequence). V was pared by 2 bases and J by 2 bases, with 3 bases of the junction left unmatched. In DNA, the CDR3 is TGCAGTGCTAGATCACTAGCGGGGGTCACAGATACGCAGTATTTT. Its protein product is CSARSLAGVTDTQYF.

The genes are TRBV12-3 or TRBV12-4 and TRBJ1-2, with TRBD1 matching over 9 bases. This CDR3 contains 16 residues. J lost 5 bases, V lost 4 bases, and 11 bases had no gene match. The CDR3 region is CASSSMTGTGRYGYTF. CDR3 DNA sequence: TGTGCCAGCAGTTCTATGACCGGGACAGGGCGGTATGGCTACACCTTC.

The chain has TRBV10-3 and TRBJ1-2, with 7 bases aligning to TRBD1. The V gene's germline CDR1 is ENHRY and CDR2 SYGVKD. This CDR3 has 14 residues. V lost 7 bases, J lost 0 bases, and 5 bases stayed unmatched. The CDR3, as DNA: TGTGCCATCAACGACAGGGTCACTAACTATGGCTACACCTTC. Its protein product is CAINDRVTNYGYTF.

This chain joins TRBV4-2 and TRBJ2-3, with 10 positions matching TRBD2. The germline V gene encodes CDR1 LGHNA and CDR2 YNFKEQ. This CDR3 comprises 18 residues. J was trimmed by 1 base and V by 0 bases; bases with no gene match: 7. CDR3 DNA sequence: TGTGCCAGCAGCCAAGATGGATCCCTAGCGGGGGGCACAGATACGCAGTATTTT. It is translated as CASSQDGSLAGGTDTQYF.

There are a few counts of this clonotype. The rearrangement joins TRBV20-1 to TRBJ1-2; maybe TRBD1 (6 bases). V was trimmed by 1 base and J by 5 bases, leaving 11 bases between them. Germline CDR1 reads DFQATT; CDR2 reads SNEGSKA (reference sequence). CDR3 length equals 13 residues. Here the CDR3 reads CSARVGQGYGYTF. CDR3 coding DNA: TGCAGTGCTAGAGTCGGGCAGGGGTATGGCTACACCTTC.

This chain links TRBV29-1 with TRBJ1-2; D perhaps matches TRBD1 (6 bases). The CDR3 extends over 13 amino acids. V lost 6 bases to trimming and J lost 2 bases, with 13 bases between them. Per germline, CDR1 SQVTM and CDR2 ANQGSEA. CDR3 nucleotide sequence: TGCAGCGTCCGCAGGGGAGAAAACTATGGCTACACCTTC. Translation gives CSVRRGENYGYTF.

Written as DNA, the CDR3 is TGTGCCAGTGCGCAGCGCAATCAGCCCCAGCATTTT. Translating it yields CASAQRNQPQHF. The chain couples TRBV19 to TRBJ1-5; no firm D call. The CDR3 has 12 amino acids. V lost 8 bases to trimming and J lost 2 bases, with 7 bases between them. Germline CDR1 and CDR2: LNHDA and SQIVND (reference sequence).

The chain uses TRBV12-5 and TRBJ2-5; no reliable D call. The CDR3 is made up of 12 amino acids. V was trimmed by 1 base and J by 5 bases, leaving 5 bases between them. Germline V gene data show CDR1 as LGHNT and CDR2 as FRNRAP. DNA for the CDR3: TGTGCTAGTGGTTTGGCGCGGGAGACCCAGTACTTC. Protein sequence: CASGLARETQYF.

V usage is TRBV19 and J usage is TRBJ1-6; 7 nucleotides line up with TRBD1. V lost 3 bases and J lost 7; bases outside the gene matches: 9. CDR3 length: 16 residues. The germline V gene encodes CDR1 LNHDA and CDR2 SQIVND (reference sequence). In nucleotides, the CDR3 is TGTGCCAGTAGTATGGGGGCCGGGACAGAGAATTCACCCCTCCACTTT. It is translated as CASSMGAGTENSPLHF.